The T cell receptor (beta chain) described here comes from a study of blood T cell repertoires in COVID-19. The age range of participants was 18 to 89 years, with residence in about two dozen US areas. Germline-derived CDR1 and CDR2 are SGHAT and FQNNGV. V lost 8 bases and J lost 7, with 15 bases in between. CDR3 size: 13 residues. The data were produced by immunoSEQ multiplex PCR, yet TCRdb's version contains in-frame clones alone and is incomplete. This sample has about 260,000 clones; around 90% occur once, and the top ten carry 0.87%. The receptor's source is a man aged 50 or older who had been exposed to COVID-19. Material: PBMCs or T cells enriched from blood (not recorded which). The chain uses TRBV11-2 and TRBJ2-4, with D perhaps TRBD2 (7 bases). CDR3 nucleotides: TGTGCCAGCTCCCGGGGGGCCCTCAACATTCAGTACTTC. Protein sequence: CASSRGALNIQYF.